The 8 T cell receptor beta chains below were found in one sample sequenced in a study of T-cell memory formation after mild COVID-19. MiXCR, run by TCRdb on the 5' RACE reads, gives a single entry per CDR3 protein. The sample lists approximately 400,000 distinct CDR3 sequences, roughly 26% occurring once. The sequencing sample was made of PBMCs or a T cell subset sorted from them (not recorded which). These receptors were taken from an adult woman who had mild COVID-19 (a few samples of this study predate the infection). Cell type and time point are not known.

This clonotype was observed a few times. The chain joins TRBV5-1 to TRBJ1-1; no firm D call. CDR3 size: 15 residues. V lost 5 bases and J 1 base, leaving 15 bases between the germline ends. Germline V gene data show CDR1 as SGHRS and CDR2 as YFSETQ. The DNA of the CDR3 is TGCGCCAGCAGTCGAGGCCGGGCAGGGAACACTGAAGCTTTCTTT. It encodes CASSRGRAGNTEAFF.

This clonotype was observed a handful of times. The chain is built from TRBV7-9 and TRBJ1-2; 9 nucleotides agree with TRBD1. V lost 5 bases to trimming and J lost 5 bases; unmatched junction nucleotides: 6. The CDR3 is 14 amino acids. The germline V gene has CDR1 SEHNR and CDR2 FQNEAQ (reference sequence). This chain's CDR3 is CASSIATGGYGYTF. CDR3 sequence (DNA): TGTGCCAGCAGCATCGCGACAGGGGGGTATGGCTACACCTTC.

This clonotype was counted between two and nine times. The chain links TRBV7-9 to TRBJ1-2; D call uncertain. Germline lookup yields CDR1 SEHNR and CDR2 FQNEAQ (reference sequence). V lost 4 bases, J lost 0 bases, and 9 bases lay in between. This CDR3 is 14 amino acids long. CDR3 bases: TGTGCCAGCAGCTCAGGAGCGGCTAACTATGGCTACACCTTC. This sequence encodes CASSSGAANYGYTF.

This clonotype has more than one count but fewer than ten. J is TRBJ2-1 and V is TRBV14; the match to TRBD2 covers 7 bases. Unmatched junction bases numbered 11, after V lost 0 bases and J lost 12 bases. The CDR3 length is 15 residues. Per germline, CDR1 SGHDN and CDR2 FVKESK. CDR3 DNA: TGTGCCAGCAGCCAAGACAGACTAGCTCCTTTAGGGCAGTTCTTC. Its protein product is CASSQDRLAPLGQFF.

J is TRBJ2-1 and V is TRBV7-9; 9 bases align to TRBD2. CDR1 and CDR2 from the germline V gene are SEHNR and FQNEAQ (reference sequence). Germline trimming cut 5 bases from V and 9 bases from J; bases unmatched to any gene: 11. The CDR3 has 15 amino acids. CDR3 residues: CASSTQGLAYREQFF. The CDR3 nucleotides read TGTGCCAGCAGCACCCAGGGACTAGCTTACCGTGAGCAGTTCTTC.

This clonotype occurred a few times. V and J are TRBV10-3 and TRBJ1-2, with 9 bases lining up with TRBD1. This CDR3 has 13 amino acids. V shed 11 bases and J 1 base; nucleotides not matched to a gene: 5. The V gene's germline CDR1 is ENHRY and CDR2 SYGVKD. The CDR3 sequence: CAVRQGVNYGYTF. The DNA for the CDR3 is TGTGCCGTCCGACAGGGGGTTAACTATGGCTACACCTTC.

The rearrangement uses TRBV5-6 and TRBJ2-7; 7 bases align to TRBD1. Germline V lookup: CDR1 SGHDT, CDR2 YYEEEE. V lost 3 bases to trimming and J lost 1 base; unmatched junction nucleotides: 7. The CDR3 covers 15 residues. CDR3 residues: CASSSPGQKSYEQYF. The CDR3 nucleotides are TGTGCCAGCAGCTCTCCGGGACAGAAATCCTACGAGCAGTACTTC.

In its sample, this clonotype was seen many times. The gene calls are TRBV12-3 or TRBV12-4 and TRBJ2-2, with D uncertain. V gave up 6 bases and J gave up 6 bases, with 11 bases separating them. The CDR3 runs to 13 residues. In DNA, the CDR3 is TGTGCCAGCAGATTATCAAGCGCCGGGGAGCTGTTTTTT. Translating it yields CASRLSSAGELFF.